What follows are 21 T cell receptor beta chains derived from one specimen sequenced in a study of cytomegalovirus exposure and HLA in healthy donors. Primers for the PCR totalled 60 Vbeta and 13 Jbeta. Some clones are missing from TCRdb's copy, which holds only in-frame ones; the method was immunoSEQ multiplex PCR. The sample holds about 200,000 clones, 75% to 90% seen once. Sequencing was done on a sample of PBMCs. The receptors come from a woman aged 40 to 50 in good health and CMV-seronegative.

V usage is TRBV18 and J usage is TRBJ2-5, with D possibly being TRBD1 (5 bases). CDR1 KGHSH and CDR2 LQKENI come from the germline V gene. The CDR3 runs 14 residues. V was cut by 0 bases and J by 4 bases, with 9 bases left in between. The CDR3 nucleotides are TGTGCCAGCTCACCACCTCAGGGTGGAGAGACCCAGTACTTC. Translating gives CASSPPQGGETQYF.

Points on this clone: Other DNA sequences of this sample code for an identical CDR3. V and J are TRBV30 and TRBJ1-5; D gene unclear. The CDR3 spans 13 residues. The germline V and J ends were trimmed by 0 bases and 4 bases, with 7 bases remaining between them. The germline CDR1 and CDR2 sequences are GTSNPN and SVGIG (reference sequence). CDR3 sequence reads: CAWSVEENQPQHF. CDR3 DNA: TGTGCCTGGAGTGTGGAGGAGAATCAGCCCCAGCATTTT.

This clone was detected a few times. V is TRBV21-1 and J is TRBJ1-5; the table's D call TRBD1 went unverified against the DNA. TRBV21-1 corresponds to a pseudogene. CDR3 length: 14 residues. In nucleotides, the CDR3 is TGTGCCAGCAGCAAAGTCAGGCAGTGTCAGCCCCAGCATTTT. As protein: CASSKVRQCQPQHF.

In its sample, this clone is medium-sized (0.01 to 0.1%). The chain uses TRBV5-6 and TRBJ1-2; no reliable D call. Looked up from germline, CDR1 is SGHDT and CDR2 is YYEEEE. The CDR3 extends over 13 amino acids. Between the trimmed V and J ends, which lost 0 bases and 3 bases, there was a span of 6 bases. CDR3 in amino acids: CASSLVQYYGYTF. The CDR3 DNA follows: TGTGCCAGCAGCTTGGTACAGTACTATGGCTACACCTTC.

This chain joins TRBV5-1 and TRBJ1-1, with unresolved D. Looked up from germline, CDR1 is SGHRS and CDR2 is YFSETQ. The CDR3 loop spans 12 amino acids. V shed 5 bases and J shed 0 bases, with 5 bases lying between them. The CDR3: CASRFMNTEAFF. CDR3 nucleotides: TGCGCCAGCAGGTTCATGAACACTGAAGCTTTCTTT. Based on the CDR3 plus reference TRBV5-1 and TRBJ1-1, the full variable domain is KAGVTQTPRYLIKTRGQQVTLSCSPISGHRSVSWYQQTPGQGLQFLFEYFSETQRNKGNFPGRFSGRQFSNSRSEMNVSTLELGDSALYLCASRFMNTEAFFGQGTRLTVV.

V usage is TRBV7-9 and J usage is TRBJ2-2; TRBD1 might be the D (5 bases). The CDR3 is 17 amino acids. The V gene's germline CDR1 is SEHNR and CDR2 FQNEAQ (reference sequence). V lost 2 bases to trimming and J lost 5 bases, with 18 bases between them. The CDR3 is CASSLSGSQGRTGELFF. The DNA for the CDR3 is TGTGCCAGCAGCTTATCTGGATCCCAGGGAAGGACCGGGGAGCTGTTTTTT. Full variable domain (outside the CDR3, taken from reference TRBV7-9 and TRBJ2-2): DTGVSQNPRHKITKRGQNVTFRCDPISEHNRLYWYRQTLGQGPEFLTYFQNEAQLEKSRLLSDRFSAERPKGSFSTLEIQRTEQGDSAMYLCASSLSGSQGRTGELFFGEGSRLTVL.

J is TRBJ2-7 and V is TRBV5-5; D remains ambiguous. V shed 2 bases and J shed 3 bases, with 12 bases lying between them. Germline V lookup: CDR1 SGHKS, CDR2 YYEKEE (reference sequence). The CDR3 runs 14 residues. CDR3 nucleotides: TGTGCCAGCAGCTTTTTCGAAGCAGGCTACGAGCAGTACTTC. Its translation is CASSFFEAGYEQYF.

The count of this clone is one. The chain carries TRBV4-1 and TRBJ1-5, with D perhaps TRBD1 (6 bases). The CDR3 covers 15 residues. V dropped 2 bases and J dropped 4 bases, with 12 bases sitting between them. Germline CDR1 reads MGHRA; CDR2 reads YSYEKL. Written as DNA, the CDR3 is TGCGCCAGCAGCCAATCAGGGGTTGGTAATCAGCCCCAGCATTTT. Its protein product is CASSQSGVGNQPQHF.

The chain couples TRBV27 to TRBJ2-1; D remains ambiguous. CDR3 size: 15 residues. Trimming cost V 3 bases and J 4 bases, with 13 bases left between them. Germline-derived CDR1 and CDR2 are MNHEY and SMNVEV (reference sequence). CDR3 nucleotide sequence: TGTGCCAGCAGTTTTCGGGTGACGGCGTACAATGAGCAGTTCTTC. Protein product: CASSFRVTAYNEQFF.

The sample holds a few counts of this clone. The V call is TRBV2, the J call TRBJ1-1; tentative D call: TRBD1 (6 bases). Trimming removed 7 bases at V and 8 bases at J, with 17 bases between. Germline assignment: CDR1 SNHLY and CDR2 FYNNEI. The CDR3 length is 13 residues. CDR3 loop: CASTWTEPTEAFF. CDR3 in DNA: TGTGCCAGCACCTGGACAGAGCCAACCGAAGCTTTCTTT.

The chain employs TRBV5-4 and TRBJ2-5; TRBD1 matches at 8 bases. The CDR3 spans 15 residues. The J segment lost 3 bases and the V segment lost 0 bases, leaving 4 bases of the junction unmatched. The V gene's germline CDR1 is SGHNT and CDR2 YYREEE (reference sequence). The CDR3 here is CASSLGTGPKETQYF. The DNA for the CDR3 is TGTGCCAGCAGCTTGGGGACAGGGCCAAAAGAGACCCAGTACTTC.

J is TRBJ2-1 and V is TRBV7-3, with TRBD2 matching over 11 bases. Germline V CDR1 and CDR2: SGHTA, FQGTGA. J was trimmed by 2 bases and V by 4 bases; bases with no gene match: 7. The CDR3 is made up of 17 amino acids. The CDR3 bases are TGTGCCAGCAGCTCCCTACTAGCGGGAGATGCCTACAATGAGCAGTTCTTC. Amino acids: CASSSLLAGDAYNEQFF.

The CDR3 nucleotides are TGTGCCAGCAGTTTAGGGGGGGTTTCCTACGAGCAGTACTTC. It specifies CASSLGGVSYEQYF. This chain connects TRBV27 to TRBJ2-7, with TRBD2 identical over 7 bases. Per the germline V gene, CDR1 is MNHEY and CDR2 is SMNVEV (reference sequence). V gave up 2 bases and J gave up 1 base; unmatched junction bases: 2. This CDR3 is 14 amino acids long.

The chain recombines TRBV21-1 with TRBJ1-2; TRBD1, as called in the table, went unchecked against the DNA. TRBV21-1 is a listed pseudogene. The CDR3 sequence is 14 residues long. The DNA of the CDR3 is TGTGCCAGTTTCTTCCGGGACAGGGTACATGGCTACACCTTC. Residues: CASFFRDRVHGYTF.

The V and J genes are TRBV4-2 and TRBJ1-5; unclear D gene. The germline CDR1 and CDR2 sequences are LGHNA and YNFKEQ. Trimming pared 1 base from V and 4 bases from J, leaving 11 bases between. The CDR3 length is 15 residues. The DNA for the CDR3 is TGTGCCAGCAGCCAAGTGGGCAGAAAGAATCAGCCCCAGCATTTT. This gives the protein CASSQVGRKNQPQHF.

This sequence joins TRBV7-9 and TRBJ1-1; 7 bases fit TRBD1. CDR3 size: 16 residues. Germline CDR1 SEHNR, CDR2 FQNEAQ (reference sequence). The trim removed 5 bases at V and 4 bases at J, leaving 13 bases unmatched. CDR3 in amino acids: CASSGGQASWSTEAFF. Written as DNA, the CDR3 is TGTGCCAGCAGCGGCGGACAGGCCTCTTGGTCCACTGAAGCTTTCTTT.

The chain links TRBV4-1 to TRBJ2-7, with TRBD2 identical over 13 bases. CDR1 is MGHRA, CDR2 YSYEKL, per germline. V lost 2 bases, J lost 4 bases, and 8 bases stayed unmatched. This CDR3 comprises 17 residues. The DNA for the CDR3 is TGCGCCAGCAGCCAATCGGGGACTAGCGGGACTCTATACGAGCAGTACTTC. This codes for CASSQSGTSGTLYEQYF.

This clone was seen more than once but under ten times. V is TRBV5-1 and J is TRBJ2-3, with a tentative D call TRBD1 (5 bases). The V gene lost 5 bases and the J gene lost 3 bases, with 7 bases spanning the gap. There are 12 residues in the CDR3. Germline V gene lookup returns CDR1 SGHRS and CDR2 YFSETQ. The CDR3 nucleotides read TGCGCCAGCAGTTCAGGGACAGATACGCAGTATTTT. Amino acids: CASSSGTDTQYF.

V is TRBV2 and J is TRBJ2-1; 9 positions agree with TRBD1. Losses at the gene ends were 6 bases for V and 2 bases for J; bases not matched to a gene: 5. From germline, CDR1 is SNHLY and CDR2 FYNNEI. This CDR3 spans 15 amino acids. The CDR3 loop reads CASSARQGAYNEQFF. The CDR3 region has the DNA TGTGCCAGCAGCGCCCGACAGGGGGCCTACAATGAGCAGTTCTTC. Full variable domain (outside the CDR3, taken from reference TRBV2 and TRBJ2-1): EPEVTQTPSHQVTQMGQEVILRCVPISNHLYFYWYRQILGQKVEFLVSFYNNEISEKSEIFDDQFSVERPDGSNFTLKIRSTKLEDSAMYFCASSARQGAYNEQFFGPGTRLTVL.

This chain joins TRBV5-6 and TRBJ2-7; 7 nucleotides line up with TRBD2. Germline V lookup: CDR1 SGHDT, CDR2 YYEEEE. The CDR3 contains 15 residues. J was trimmed by 3 bases and V by 0 bases; bases with no gene match: 6. In DNA, the CDR3 is TGTGCCAGCAGCTTGGCTTTTCGGGGGGACTACGAGCAGTACTTC. Its protein is CASSLAFRGDYEQYF.

The rearrangement uses TRBV19 and TRBJ2-7; D is undetermined. The V gene lost 5 bases and the J gene lost 0 bases, with 8 bases spanning the gap. The germline gives CDR1 LNHDA, CDR2 SQIVND (reference sequence). This CDR3 has 13 residues. CDR3 sequence reads: CASSWQVSYEQYF. DNA for the CDR3: TGTGCCAGTAGTTGGCAGGTCTCCTACGAGCAGTACTTC.